Below are 32 T cell receptor beta chains sequenced from a single sample in a study of blood T cell repertoires in COVID-19. This table comes from immunoSEQ multiplex PCR, and its TCRdb copy is limited to in-frame clones, with some not included. The data show around 250,000 clones, with over 75% seen just once and less than 2.5% held by the top ten. The specimen sequenced was PBMCs or T cells enriched from blood (not recorded which). These receptors all stem from a woman in her 50s who had recovered from COVID-19.

The V call is TRBV7-2, the J call TRBJ2-7; 13 bases map to TRBD2. The CDR3 runs 19 residues. The ends lost 1 base at V and 4 bases at J; junction bases unmatched: 13. Germline CDR1 reads SGHTA; CDR2 reads FQGNSA. This chain's CDR3 is CASSLDWGQTSGRSYEQYF. DNA for the CDR3: TGTGCCAGCAGCTTAGATTGGGGGCAGACTAGCGGGAGGTCGTACGAGCAGTACTTC. Filled out from reference TRBV7-2 and TRBJ2-7, the complete variable domain reads GAGVSQSPSNKVTEKGKDVELRCDPISGHTALYWYRQSLGQGLEFLIYFQGNSAPDKSGLPSDRFSAERTGGSVSTLTIQRTQQEDSAVYLCASSLDWGQTSGRSYEQYFGPGTRLTVT.

J is TRBJ1-6 and V is TRBV5-1, with D possibly TRBD1 on 6 matching bases. V gave up 3 bases and J gave up 3 bases, with 13 bases separating them. The CDR3 extends over 16 amino acids. Germline lookup yields CDR1 SGHRS and CDR2 YFSETQ. The CDR3 DNA reads as TGCGCCAGCAGCTCGGACAGCCCCTACTATAATTCACCCCTCCACTTT. Residues: CASSSDSPYYNSPLHF.

The chain combines TRBV7-9 with TRBJ2-7, with D unclear. The germline V and J ends were trimmed by 5 bases and 3 bases, with 11 bases remaining between them. CDR3 size: 13 residues. Germline V CDR1 and CDR2: SEHNR, FQNEAQ (reference sequence). CDR3 DNA: TGTGCCAGCAGCCCCGCGGCCAGCTACGAGCAGTACTTC. It yields the protein CASSPAASYEQYF.

The V gene is TRBV5-1, the J gene TRBJ2-7, with TRBD2 identical over 8 bases. The CDR3 spans 16 residues. V lost 3 bases to trimming and J lost 4 bases; unmatched junction nucleotides: 12. Germline V CDR1 and CDR2: SGHRS, YFSETQ. The CDR3 reads CASSSSTRREVYEQYF. Here the CDR3 DNA reads TGCGCCAGCAGCTCCTCTACTAGGCGGGAGGTGTACGAGCAGTACTTC.

V and J are TRBV19 and TRBJ2-1, with 10 nucleotides matching TRBD2. Germline V gene sequence: CDR1 LNHDA, CDR2 SQIVND (reference sequence). The CDR3 sequence is 16 residues long. V lost 6 bases, J lost 9 bases, and 14 bases stayed unmatched. CDR3 protein: CASSRGESGRAVEQFF. The CDR3 nucleotides are TGTGCCAGTAGCCGGGGAGAGAGCGGGAGGGCGGTTGAGCAGTTCTTC. Full variable domain (missing parts from reference TRBV19 and TRBJ2-1): DGGITQSPKYLFRKEGQNVTLSCEQNLNHDAMYWYRQDPGQGLRLIYYSQIVNDFQKGDIAEGYSVSREKKESFPLTVTSAQKNPTAFYLCASSRGESGRAVEQFFGPGTRLTVL.

The table lists this clone with a few counts. The rearrangement joins TRBV15 to TRBJ1-1; the D is unclear. This CDR3 has 16 residues. V lost 0 bases, J lost 1 base, and 12 bases lay in between. Per the germline V gene, CDR1 is LNHNV and CDR2 is YYDKDF (reference sequence). The CDR3 spells CATSRDISVGNTEAFF. CDR3 bases: TGTGCCACCAGCAGAGATATAAGCGTAGGGAACACTGAAGCTTTCTTT.

The genes are TRBV7-6 and TRBJ2-7, with 7 bases lining up with TRBD1. Germline loops: CDR1 SGHVS, CDR2 FNYEAQ. The CDR3 spans 16 residues. With V trimmed by 3 bases and J by 2 bases, 10 bases remained unmatched. The CDR3 DNA reads as TGTGCCAGCAGCTTGAGGCAGGGGGATATTCCCTACGAGCAGTACTTC. Amino acids: CASSLRQGDIPYEQYF. Full variable domain (outside the CDR3, taken from reference TRBV7-6 and TRBJ2-7): GAGVSQSPRYKVTKRGQDVALRCDPISGHVSLYWYRQALGQGPEFLTYFNYEAQQDKSGLPNDRFSAERPEGSISTLTIQRTEQRDSAMYRCASSLRQGDIPYEQYFGPGTRLTVT.

CDR3 loop: CASSFGGDNSPLHF. CDR3 sequence (DNA): TGTGCCAGCAGTTTTGGGGGGGATAATTCACCCCTCCACTTT. The chain recombines TRBV28 with TRBJ1-6, with D possibly TRBD1 on 5 matching bases. Per germline, CDR1 MDHEN and CDR2 SYDVKM. The CDR3 is 14 amino acids. Trimming removed 3 bases at V and 5 bases at J, with 8 bases between. Combining the CDR3 with reference TRBV28 and TRBJ1-6 gives the whole variable domain DVKVTQSSRYLVKRTGEKVFLECVQDMDHENMFWYRQDPGLGLRLIYFSYDVKMKEKGDIPEGYSVSREKKERFSLILESASTNQTSMYLCASSFGGDNSPLHFGNGTRLTVT.

This clone occurred once. The chain carries TRBV28 and TRBJ1-2; D is uncertain. This CDR3 region has 16 residues. The ends were cut back, 3 bases at V and 2 bases at J, with 16 bases in the middle. Germline-derived CDR1 and CDR2 are MDHEN and SYDVKM. This CDR3 reads CASSFPEGALNYGYTF. In DNA, the CDR3 is TGTGCCAGCAGTTTCCCCGAAGGAGCTTTGAACTATGGCTACACCTTC.

V usage is TRBV11-1 and J usage is TRBJ2-7, with 8 bases that match TRBD1. The germline gives CDR1 SGHAT, CDR2 FQDESV (reference sequence). The CDR3 totals 12 residues. V lost 5 bases, J lost 5 bases, and 2 bases stayed unmatched. In DNA, the CDR3 is TGTGCCAGCAGCCCGGACAGGGACGAGCAGTACTTC. Translation gives CASSPDRDEQYF.

This clone was found once. The CDR3 sequence is CASRPSRIPTDTQYF. In DNA form, the CDR3 reads TGTGCCAGCAGACCTAGCAGGATCCCCACAGATACGCAGTATTTT. The chain joins TRBV7-2 to TRBJ2-3, with D tentatively TRBD2 (5 bases). Germline lookup yields CDR1 SGHTA and CDR2 FQGNSA. The length of the CDR3 is 15 residues. V was pared by 6 bases and J by 2 bases, with 15 bases between.

J is TRBJ2-2 and V is TRBV25-1; D is unclear. The V and J ends lost 4 bases and 5 bases respectively, with 5 bases between them. This CDR3 has 12 amino acids. Looked up from germline, CDR1 is MGHDK and CDR2 is SYGVNS. CDR3 DNA: TGTGCCAGCAGTGTACAGACCGGGGAGCTGTTTTTT. Protein: CASSVQTGELFF.

V is TRBV5-1 and J is TRBJ1-4; D is ambiguous. This CDR3 is built from 16 residues. The germline CDR1 and CDR2 sequences are SGHRS and YFSETQ. V was cut by 0 bases and J by 7 bases, with 16 bases left in between. The CDR3 region is CASSLAPGIPSEKLFF. The CDR3 DNA reads TGCGCCAGCAGCTTGGCCCCCGGGATCCCTAGTGAAAAACTGTTTTTT.

In DNA form, the CDR3 reads TGTGCCAGCAGCCAAACAGGGTTAGGGGAAAAACTGTTTTTT. Amino acids: CASSQTGLGEKLFF. The chain joins TRBV7-8 to TRBJ1-4, with a weak D call TRBD1 (6 bases). The germline V and J ends were trimmed by 5 bases and 8 bases, with 15 bases remaining between them. CDR1 is SGHVS and CDR2 is FQNEAQ in the germline V gene. This CDR3 is 14 amino acids long.

In nucleotides, the CDR3 is TGCGCCAGCAGCGCTGGGACTAGCAGGAACACCGGGGAGCTGTTTTTT. Residues: CASSAGTSRNTGELFF. The chain employs TRBV5-1 and TRBJ2-2, with 9 bases lining up with TRBD2. The J segment lost 1 base and the V segment lost 4 bases, leaving 5 bases of the junction unmatched. The CDR3 has 16 residues. Germline values: CDR1 SGHRS, CDR2 YFSETQ.

The chain links TRBV28 to TRBJ2-1, with TRBD2 matching over 8 bases. CDR3 length: 13 residues. CDR1 and CDR2 (germline): MDHEN, SYDVKM. The V gene end was trimmed by 2 bases and the J gene end by 13 bases; junction bases not matched to a gene: 7. CDR3 bases: TGTGCCAGCAGTTTAGCGGGAGGAGTTTTCCAGTTCTTC. It is translated as CASSLAGGVFQFF.

The rearrangement uses TRBV28 and TRBJ1-2; D not resolved. CDR3 length equals 11 residues. V was cut by 3 bases and J by 6 bases, with 5 bases left in between. Germline CDR1 is MDHEN and CDR2 is SYDVKM. The CDR3: CASSLRHGYTF. The CDR3 coding sequence is TGTGCCAGCAGTTTGCGGCATGGCTACACCTTC.

The chain is built from TRBV3-1 (or the pseudogene TRBV3-2) and TRBJ2-1, with 9 bases lining up with TRBD2. V shed 6 bases and J 8 bases; nucleotides not matched to a gene: 5. Looked up from germline, CDR1 is LGHDT and CDR2 is YNNKEL (reference sequence). This CDR3 is 13 amino acids long. CDR3 coding DNA: TGTGCCAGCAGGGGACTAGCACTGGATGAGCAGTTCTTC. Translated: CASRGLALDEQFF.

The chain carries TRBV2 and TRBJ1-2, with D perhaps TRBD1 (6 bases). V lost 6 bases and J 4 bases, leaving 12 bases between the germline ends. The CDR3 contains 13 residues. Looked up from germline, CDR1 is SNHLY and CDR2 is FYNNEI. The CDR3 sequence is CASSVTGRYGYTF. As DNA, the CDR3 is TGTGCCAGCAGCGTCACAGGGCGCTATGGCTACACCTTC.

The gene calls are TRBV11-2 and TRBJ2-7, with a tentative D call TRBD1 (6 bases). Per the germline V gene, CDR1 is SGHAT and CDR2 is FQNNGV. The CDR3 has 14 amino acids. V gave up 5 bases and J gave up 2 bases, with 13 bases separating them. CDR3 loop: CASSIQQGAYEQYF. The CDR3 DNA follows: TGTGCCAGCAGCATCCAACAGGGAGCCTACGAGCAGTACTTC.

This clone has just one count. The V gene is TRBV9, the J gene TRBJ2-1, with a tentative D call TRBD2 (7 bases). Germline V CDR1 and CDR2: SGDLS, YYNGEE. The CDR3 is 17 amino acids. V was clipped by 0 bases and J by 4 bases, with 17 bases between them. For the CDR3, the DNA is TGTGCCAGCAGCGTAGACTTTCGGGGGGCATTATACAATGAGCAGTTCTTC. Translated, it gives CASSVDFRGALYNEQFF.

The chain uses TRBV6-5 and TRBJ1-1; a weak D match, TRBD1 (6 bases). The germline CDR1 and CDR2 sequences are MNHEY and SVGAGI. This CDR3 has 16 residues. Trimming took 2 bases from V and 1 from J, leaving 14 bases between them. CDR3 nucleotide sequence: TGTGCCAGCAGTTACCCACAGGGTTCTGGGAACACTGAAGCTTTCTTT. Its protein is CASSYPQGSGNTEAFF.

The rearrangement links TRBV6-6 to TRBJ2-7, with D unresolved. V gave up 4 bases and J gave up 3 bases, with 7 bases separating them. Germline V gives CDR1 MNHNY, CDR2 SVGAGI (reference sequence). This CDR3 is 12 amino acids long. The CDR3: CASSFSHYEQYF. The CDR3 DNA follows: TGTGCCAGCAGTTTCTCCCACTACGAGCAGTACTTC.

This rearrangement joins TRBV7-2 to TRBJ2-1, with TRBD2 identical over 14 bases. Germline CDR1 reads SGHTA; CDR2 reads FQGNSA. CDR3 length equals 16 residues. Germline trimming cut 5 bases from V and 6 bases from J; bases unmatched to any gene: 6. The DNA of the CDR3 is TGTGCCAGCAGCCCAAGGACTAGCGGGAGGCCCAATGAGCAGTTCTTC. It codes for CASSPRTSGRPNEQFF.

The table lists this clone with a count of one. The J gene is TRBJ2-7, the V gene TRBV14; tentative D call: TRBD2 (5 bases). This CDR3 comprises 14 residues. Germline V gene data show CDR1 as SGHDN and CDR2 as FVKESK. V gave up 3 bases and J gave up 1 base, with 10 bases separating them. The CDR3 DNA reads TGTGCCAGCAGCCAGGGAGAGACATCCTACGAGCAGTACTTC. The encoded protein is CASSQGETSYEQYF.

The count of this clone is one. V gene TRBV28 combines with J gene TRBJ2-7; TRBD1 aligns across 9 bases. With 6 bases clipped from V and 5 bases from J, the junction kept 5 bases outside the gene matches. CDR3 length equals 13 residues. Germline assignment: CDR1 MDHEN and CDR2 SYDVKM. CDR3 region: CASRGTGSDEQYF. The CDR3 region has the DNA TGTGCCAGCAGGGGGACAGGGTCCGACGAGCAGTACTTC.

In its sample, this clone was seen once. This rearrangement joins TRBV11-3 to TRBJ2-3, with 9 bases aligning to TRBD2. V was pared by 3 bases and J by 5 bases, with 9 bases of the junction left unmatched. Germline V CDR1 and CDR2: SGHNT, YENEEA. CDR3 length: 16 amino acids. CDR3 amino acids: CASSLGGGRALDTQYF. The CDR3 DNA reads as TGTGCCAGCAGCTTGGGTGGCGGGAGGGCCCTAGATACGCAGTATTTT.

CDR3 region: CASILRGSGEAFF. The CDR3 DNA is TGTGCCAGCATCCTAAGAGGGTCCGGTGAAGCTTTCTTT. The V gene is TRBV7-2, the J gene TRBJ1-1; the D is unclear. The CDR3 is made up of 13 amino acids. V gave up 7 bases and J gave up 7 bases, with 16 bases separating them. Germline assignment: CDR1 SGHTA and CDR2 FQGNSA.

This clone was found a few times. The rearrangement links TRBV11-2 to TRBJ1-2, with D maybe TRBD1 (5 bases). V was pared by 1 base and J by 8 bases, with 11 bases between. Germline CDR1 is SGHAT and CDR2 is FQNNGV. CDR3 length: 13 amino acids. CDR3 sequence: CASSLGGVSGYTF. The CDR3 nucleotides are TGTGCCAGCAGCTTAGGGGGGGTAAGCGGCTACACCTTC.

The V gene is TRBV11-2, the J gene TRBJ2-1, with D hard to call. V lost 3 bases and J lost 1, with 19 bases in between. CDR1 is SGHAT, CDR2 FQNNGV, per germline. The CDR3 is 18 amino acids. CDR3 sequence (DNA): TGTGCCAGCAGCTTTTATCCCTCGCGACTGGCATCCTACAATGAGCAGTTCTTC. Protein: CASSFYPSRLASYNEQFF. Combining the CDR3 with reference TRBV11-2 and TRBJ2-1 gives the whole variable domain EAGVAQSPRYKIIEKRQSVAFWCNPISGHATLYWYQQILGQGPKLLIQFQNNGVVDDSQLPKDRFSAERLKGVDSTLKIQPAKLEDSAVYLCASSFYPSRLASYNEQFFGPGTRLTVL.

V is TRBV7-6 and J is TRBJ2-7, with TRBD1 matching 7 bases. V shed 2 bases and J 3 bases; nucleotides not matched to a gene: 4. Germline loops: CDR1 SGHVS, CDR2 FNYEAQ. The CDR3 is made up of 14 amino acids. CDR3 DNA: TGTGCCAGCAGCTTATCCCCAGGGGGCTACGAGCAGTACTTC. This codes for CASSLSPGGYEQYF.

This clone was observed a handful of times. V is TRBV29-1 and J is TRBJ2-1; possibly TRBD1 for D (6 bases). CDR1 is SQVTM, CDR2 ANQGSEA, per germline. The CDR3 sequence is 12 residues long. Trimming cost V 6 bases and J 9 bases, with 15 bases left between them. CDR3 nucleotide sequence: TGCAGCGTAGATGCAGGGGTTGGTGAGCAGTTCTTC. Protein: CSVDAGVGEQFF.